The clone carrying this T cell receptor beta chain has just a few counts. The antigen is undetermined. TCRdb's table, derived via immunoSEQ multiplex PCR, lists solely in-frame clones and lacks some. The data show around 140,000 clones, around 85% seen once. These data are taken from a study of T cell responses to AZD1222 COVID-19 vaccine. Findings and limits, study-wide: Regions 160-218 and 743-854 dominated among vaccine-associated CD4 TCRs spanning spike. White British donors predominated, females outnumbered males, and clonal diversity was possibly underestimated. Unmutated regions of variants are reportedly targeted by nearly half of spike-specific TCRs.

The sample was peripheral blood, taken 28 days after the second dose of the MenACWY control vaccine. The clonotype comes from an adult who received the MenACWY meningococcal vaccine as a control.

The CDR3 DNA reads as TGTGCCTGGAGTGTCGCTAGCAATCAGCCCCAGCATTTT. This codes for CAWSVASNQPQHF. V gene TRBV30 combines with J gene TRBJ1-5, with D unresolved. V lost 0 bases and J lost 0, with 3 bases in between. Germline CDR1 and CDR2: GTSNPN and SVGIG (reference sequence). The CDR3 totals 13 residues.